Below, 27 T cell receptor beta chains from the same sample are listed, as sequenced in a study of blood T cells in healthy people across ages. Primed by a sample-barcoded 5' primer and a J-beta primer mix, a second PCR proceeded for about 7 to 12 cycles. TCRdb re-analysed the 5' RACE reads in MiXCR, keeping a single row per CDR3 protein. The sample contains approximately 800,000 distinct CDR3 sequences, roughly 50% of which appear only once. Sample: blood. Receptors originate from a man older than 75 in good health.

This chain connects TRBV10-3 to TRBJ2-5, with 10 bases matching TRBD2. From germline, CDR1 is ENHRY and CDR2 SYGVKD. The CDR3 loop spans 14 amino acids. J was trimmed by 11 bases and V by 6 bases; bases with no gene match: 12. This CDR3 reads CAISGLAEKGEQYF. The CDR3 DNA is TGTGCCATCAGCGGACTAGCGGAGAAAGGTGAGCAGTACTTC.

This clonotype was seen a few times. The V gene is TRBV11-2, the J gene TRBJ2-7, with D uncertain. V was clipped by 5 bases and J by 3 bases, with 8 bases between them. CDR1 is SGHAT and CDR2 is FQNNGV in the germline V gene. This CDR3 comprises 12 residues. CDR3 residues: CASSASDYEQYF. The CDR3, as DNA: TGTGCCAGCAGCGCGAGCGACTACGAGCAGTACTTC.

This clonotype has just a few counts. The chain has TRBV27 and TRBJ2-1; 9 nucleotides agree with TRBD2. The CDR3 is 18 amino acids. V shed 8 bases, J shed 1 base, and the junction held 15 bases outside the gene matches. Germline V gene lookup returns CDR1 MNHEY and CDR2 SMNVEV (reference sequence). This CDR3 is CASSRSGRTLQSYNEQFF. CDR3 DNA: TGTGCCAGCTCCCGAAGCGGGAGGACCCTCCAATCCTACAATGAGCAGTTCTTC.

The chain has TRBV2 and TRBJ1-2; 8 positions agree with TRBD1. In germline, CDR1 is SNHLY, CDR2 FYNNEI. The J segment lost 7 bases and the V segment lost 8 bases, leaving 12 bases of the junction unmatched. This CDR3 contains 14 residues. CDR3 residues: CASQRGQGAGGYTF. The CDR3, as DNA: TGTGCCAGCCAGAGGGGGCAGGGGGCTGGTGGCTACACCTTC.

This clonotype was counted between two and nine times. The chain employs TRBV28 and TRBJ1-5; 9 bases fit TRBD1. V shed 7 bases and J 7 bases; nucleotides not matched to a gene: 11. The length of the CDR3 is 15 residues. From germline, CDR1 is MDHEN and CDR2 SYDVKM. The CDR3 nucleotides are TGTGCCAGCACCTCCCCGGGACAGGGTATCCAGCCCCAGCATTTT. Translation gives CASTSPGQGIQPQHF.

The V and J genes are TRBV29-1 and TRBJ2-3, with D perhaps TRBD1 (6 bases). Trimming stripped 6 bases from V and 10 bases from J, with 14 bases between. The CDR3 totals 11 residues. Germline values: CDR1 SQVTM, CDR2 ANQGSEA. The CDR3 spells CSVDRGRAQYF. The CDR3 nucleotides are TGCAGCGTGGACAGAGGACGGGCGCAGTATTTT.

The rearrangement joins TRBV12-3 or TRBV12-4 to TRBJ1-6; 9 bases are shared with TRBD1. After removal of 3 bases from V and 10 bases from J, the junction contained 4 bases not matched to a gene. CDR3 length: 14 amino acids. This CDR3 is CASSLGQGQSPLHF. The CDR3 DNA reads TGTGCCAGCAGTTTGGGACAGGGCCAATCACCCCTCCACTTT.

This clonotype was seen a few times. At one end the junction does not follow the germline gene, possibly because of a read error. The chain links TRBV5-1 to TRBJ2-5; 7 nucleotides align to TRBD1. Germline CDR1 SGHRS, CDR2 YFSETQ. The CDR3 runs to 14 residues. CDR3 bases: TGTGCCAGCAGTGCTCGACAGGGTAAAGAGACCCAGTACTTC. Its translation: CASSARQGKETQYF.

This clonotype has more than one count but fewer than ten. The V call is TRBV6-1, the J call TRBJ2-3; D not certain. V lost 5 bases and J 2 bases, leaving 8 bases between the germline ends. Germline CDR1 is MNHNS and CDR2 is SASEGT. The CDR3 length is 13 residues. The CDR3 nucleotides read TGTGCCAGCAGTCCCCGAGTCACAGATACGCAGTATTTT. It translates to CASSPRVTDTQYF.

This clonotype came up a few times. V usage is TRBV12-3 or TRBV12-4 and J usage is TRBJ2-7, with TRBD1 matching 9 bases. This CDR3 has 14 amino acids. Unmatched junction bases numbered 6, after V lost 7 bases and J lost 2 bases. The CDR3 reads CASTRDRATYEQYF. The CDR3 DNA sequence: TGTGCCAGCACCCGGGACAGGGCTACCTACGAGCAGTACTTC.

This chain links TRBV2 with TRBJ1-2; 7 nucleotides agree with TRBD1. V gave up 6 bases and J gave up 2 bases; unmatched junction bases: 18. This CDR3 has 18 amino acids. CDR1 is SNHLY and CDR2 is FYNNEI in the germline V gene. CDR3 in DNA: TGTGCCAGCAGCTCCGGAGGGATGACAGGGAGGTCCAACTATGGCTACACCTTC. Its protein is CASSSGGMTGRSNYGYTF.

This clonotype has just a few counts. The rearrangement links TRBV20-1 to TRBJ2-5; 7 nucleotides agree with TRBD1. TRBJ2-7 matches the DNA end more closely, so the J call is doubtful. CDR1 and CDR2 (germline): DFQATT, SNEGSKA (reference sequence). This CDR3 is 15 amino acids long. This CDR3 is CSAQSLRQGAYEQYF. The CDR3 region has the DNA TGCAGTGCTCAATCCCTCCGACAGGGTGCCTACGAGCAGTACTTC.

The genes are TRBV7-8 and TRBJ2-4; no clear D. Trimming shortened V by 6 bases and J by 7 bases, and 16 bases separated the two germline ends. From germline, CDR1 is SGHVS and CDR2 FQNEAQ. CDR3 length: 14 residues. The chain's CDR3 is CASSFSRVPNIQYF. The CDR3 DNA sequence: TGTGCCAGCAGTTTCTCAAGGGTACCCAACATTCAGTACTTC.

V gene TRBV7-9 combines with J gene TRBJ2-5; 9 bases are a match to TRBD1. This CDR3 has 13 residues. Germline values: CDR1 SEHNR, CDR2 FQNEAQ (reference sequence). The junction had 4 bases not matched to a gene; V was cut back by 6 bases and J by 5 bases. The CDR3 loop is CASSGQGLETQYF. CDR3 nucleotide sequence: TGTGCCAGCAGTGGACAGGGGTTGGAGACCCAGTACTTC.

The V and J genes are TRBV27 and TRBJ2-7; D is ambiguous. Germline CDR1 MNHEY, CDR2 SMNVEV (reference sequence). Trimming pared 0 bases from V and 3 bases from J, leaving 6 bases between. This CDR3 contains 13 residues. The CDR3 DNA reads TGTGCCAGCAGTTTATCGAGGTTCTACGAGCAGTACTTC. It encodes CASSLSRFYEQYF.

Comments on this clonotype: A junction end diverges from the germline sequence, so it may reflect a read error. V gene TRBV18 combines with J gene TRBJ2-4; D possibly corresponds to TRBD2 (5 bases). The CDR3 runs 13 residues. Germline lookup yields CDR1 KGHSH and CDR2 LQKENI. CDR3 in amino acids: CVSSPGLVGWQYF. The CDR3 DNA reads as TGTGTCAGCTCACCAGGACTGGTGGGATGGCAGTACTTC.

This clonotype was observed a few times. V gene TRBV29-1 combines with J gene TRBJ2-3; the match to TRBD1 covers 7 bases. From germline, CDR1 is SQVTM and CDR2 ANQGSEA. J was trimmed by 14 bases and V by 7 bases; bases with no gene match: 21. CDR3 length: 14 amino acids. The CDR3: CSGRQGGKHRDAYF. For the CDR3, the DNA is TGCAGCGGTCGACAGGGTGGAAAGCACAGAGACGCGTATTTT.

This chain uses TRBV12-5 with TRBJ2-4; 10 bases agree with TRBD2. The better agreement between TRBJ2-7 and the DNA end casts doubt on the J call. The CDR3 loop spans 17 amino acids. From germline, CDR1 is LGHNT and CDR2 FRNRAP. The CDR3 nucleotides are TGTGCTAGTGGTTTGGGGAGCGGGAGGGTTTCCACCTACGAGCAGTACTTC. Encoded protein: CASGLGSGRVSTYEQYF.

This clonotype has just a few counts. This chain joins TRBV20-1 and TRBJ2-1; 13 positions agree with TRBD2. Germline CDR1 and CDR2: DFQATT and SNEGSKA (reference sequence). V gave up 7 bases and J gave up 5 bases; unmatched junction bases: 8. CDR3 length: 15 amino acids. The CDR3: CSVGTSGTLNNEQFF. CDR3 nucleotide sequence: TGCAGTGTCGGGACTAGCGGGACTCTCAACAATGAGCAGTTCTTC.

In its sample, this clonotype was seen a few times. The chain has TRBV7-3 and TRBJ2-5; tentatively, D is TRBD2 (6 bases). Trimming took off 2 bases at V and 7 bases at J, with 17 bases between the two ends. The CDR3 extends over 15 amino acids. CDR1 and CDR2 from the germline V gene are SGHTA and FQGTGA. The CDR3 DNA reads TGTGCCAGCAGCTTACGTTGGGGGGACGGAGCGACCCAGTACTTC. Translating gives CASSLRWGDGATQYF.

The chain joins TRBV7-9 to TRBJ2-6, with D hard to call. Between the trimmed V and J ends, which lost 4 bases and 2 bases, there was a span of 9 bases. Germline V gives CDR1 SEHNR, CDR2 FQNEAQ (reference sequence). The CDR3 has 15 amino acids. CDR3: CASSSAKAGANVLTF. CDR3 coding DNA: TGTGCCAGCAGCTCCGCAAAGGCTGGGGCCAACGTCCTGACTTTC.

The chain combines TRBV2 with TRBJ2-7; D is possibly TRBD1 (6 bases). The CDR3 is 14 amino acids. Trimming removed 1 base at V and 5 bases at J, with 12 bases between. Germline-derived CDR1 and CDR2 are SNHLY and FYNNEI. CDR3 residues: CASSEEGVVDEQYF. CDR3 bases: TGTGCCAGCAGTGAAGAGGGGGTCGTTGACGAGCAGTACTTC.

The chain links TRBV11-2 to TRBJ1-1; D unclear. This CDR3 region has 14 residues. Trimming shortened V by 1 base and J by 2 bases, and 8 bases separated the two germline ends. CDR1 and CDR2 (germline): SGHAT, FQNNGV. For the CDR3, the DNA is TGTGCCAGCAGCTTAGTTGTCGGAAACACTGAAGCTTTCTTT. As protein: CASSLVVGNTEAFF.

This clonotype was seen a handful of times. In DNA form, the CDR3 reads TGCGCCAGCACAGCAGGTCTAGGGGAGACCCAGTACTTC. Residues: CASTAGLGETQYF. This chain links TRBV5-1 with TRBJ2-5; D unresolved. Germline CDR1 and CDR2: SGHRS and YFSETQ. CDR3 length: 13 residues. With 6 bases removed from V and 5 bases from J, the gap between germline ends came to 14 bases.

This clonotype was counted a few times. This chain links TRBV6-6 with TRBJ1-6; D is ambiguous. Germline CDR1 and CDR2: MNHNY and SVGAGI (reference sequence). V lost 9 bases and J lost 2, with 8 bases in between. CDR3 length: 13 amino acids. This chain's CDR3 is CASRAAYNSPLHF. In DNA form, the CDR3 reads TGTGCCAGTCGCGCTGCCTATAATTCACCCCTCCACTTT.

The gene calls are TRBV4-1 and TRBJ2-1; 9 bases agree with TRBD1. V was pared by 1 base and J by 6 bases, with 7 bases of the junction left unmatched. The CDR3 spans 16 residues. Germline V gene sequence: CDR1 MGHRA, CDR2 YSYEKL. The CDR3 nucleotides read TGCGCCAGCAGCCAAGGGGGACAGGGTAGGGTCAATGAGCAGTTCTTC. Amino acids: CASSQGGQGRVNEQFF.

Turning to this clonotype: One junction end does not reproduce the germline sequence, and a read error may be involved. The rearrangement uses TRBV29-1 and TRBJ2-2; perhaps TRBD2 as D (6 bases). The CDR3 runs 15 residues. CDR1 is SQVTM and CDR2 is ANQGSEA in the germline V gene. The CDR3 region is CSVGWRGGNAGELFF. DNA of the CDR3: TGCAGCGTTGGGTGGCGTGGGGGGAACGCCGGGGAGCTGTTTTTT.